This T cell receptor beta chain was profiled in a study of CD8+ T cells in alopecia areata. General study results and limits: Sequence data from scalp samples additionally include resident alphabeta T cells of normal skin. Patients shared TCRs less clearly than mice did, possibly owing to HLA. On tofacitinib, scalp clonality and expanded CD8+ clones among top 100 fell significantly.

The table lists this clone with a few counts. Antigen specificity is unknown. Reverse transcribed after extraction, RNA yielded cDNA as the sequencing template. Measured with immunoSEQ multiplex PCR; TCRdb has only the in-frame clones, and not every one. The sample includes around 270,000 clones, roughly 64% seen only once; the top ten take 1.8%. Stated treatment: oral pan-JAK inhibitor, 5-10 mg twice daily. Collection of lesional scalp punch biopsies and peripheral blood was performed in alopecia areata patients. This specimen was CD4+ T cells sorted from blood, taken at week 24, from a patient treated with tofacitinib. This sequence was found in a human donor with alopecia areata.

CDR3 in amino acids: CSAHPVREAFF. CDR3 DNA: TGCAGTGCCCACCCGGTGAGGGAAGCTTTCTTT. The J gene is TRBJ1-1, the V gene TRBV20-1; D remains unclear. This CDR3 is 11 amino acids long. V lost 6 bases, J lost 8 bases, and 13 bases lay in between. Germline V gene sequence: CDR1 DFQATT, CDR2 SNEGSKA (reference sequence).